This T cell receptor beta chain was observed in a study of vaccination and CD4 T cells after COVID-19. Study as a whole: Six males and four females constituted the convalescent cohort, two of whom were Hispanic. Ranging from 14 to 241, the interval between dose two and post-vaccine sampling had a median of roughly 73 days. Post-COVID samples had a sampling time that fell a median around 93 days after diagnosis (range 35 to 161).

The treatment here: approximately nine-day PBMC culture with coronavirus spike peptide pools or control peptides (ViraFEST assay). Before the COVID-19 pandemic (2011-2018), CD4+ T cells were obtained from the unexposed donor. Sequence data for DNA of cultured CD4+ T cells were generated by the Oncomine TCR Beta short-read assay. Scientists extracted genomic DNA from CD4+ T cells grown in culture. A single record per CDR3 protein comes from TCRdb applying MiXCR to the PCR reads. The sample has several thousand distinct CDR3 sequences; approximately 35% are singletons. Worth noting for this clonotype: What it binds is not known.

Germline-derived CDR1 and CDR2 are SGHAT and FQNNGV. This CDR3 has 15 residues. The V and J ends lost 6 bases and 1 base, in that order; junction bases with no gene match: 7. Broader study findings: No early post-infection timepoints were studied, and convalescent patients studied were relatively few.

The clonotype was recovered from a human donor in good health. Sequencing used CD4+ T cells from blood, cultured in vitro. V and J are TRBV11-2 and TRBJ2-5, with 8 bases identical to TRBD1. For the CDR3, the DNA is TGTGCCAGCAGACTTGCCGGACAGGGCCAAGAGACCCAGTACTTC. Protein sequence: CASRLAGQGQETQYF.